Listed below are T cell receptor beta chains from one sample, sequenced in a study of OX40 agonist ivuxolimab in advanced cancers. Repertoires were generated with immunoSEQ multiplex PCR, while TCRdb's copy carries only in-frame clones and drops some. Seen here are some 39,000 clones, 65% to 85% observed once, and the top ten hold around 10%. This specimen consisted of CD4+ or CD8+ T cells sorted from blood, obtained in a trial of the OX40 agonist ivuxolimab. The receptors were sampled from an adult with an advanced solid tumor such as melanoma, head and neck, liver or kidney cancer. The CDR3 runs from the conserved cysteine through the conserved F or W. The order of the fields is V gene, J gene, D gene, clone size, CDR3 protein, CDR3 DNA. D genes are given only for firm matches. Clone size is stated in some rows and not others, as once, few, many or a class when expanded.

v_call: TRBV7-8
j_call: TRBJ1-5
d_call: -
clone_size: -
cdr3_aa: CASSLDGRGNQPQHF
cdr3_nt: TGTGCCAGCAGCTTAGACGGACGGGGCAATCAGCCCCAGCATTTT

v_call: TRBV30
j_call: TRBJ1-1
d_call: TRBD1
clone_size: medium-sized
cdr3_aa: CSYGTGGLNTEAFF
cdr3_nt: TGTTCATACGGGACAGGGGGTTTGAACACTGAAGCTTTCTTT

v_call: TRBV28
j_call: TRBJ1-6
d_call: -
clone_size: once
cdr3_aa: CASSPLTSKGDSPLHF
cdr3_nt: TGTGCCAGCAGTCCGTTGACATCTAAGGGGGATTCACCCCTCCACTTT

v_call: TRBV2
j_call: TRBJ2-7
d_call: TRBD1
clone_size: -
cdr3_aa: CASVPRTGGFYEQYF
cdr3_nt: TGTGCCAGCGTACCCCGGACAGGGGGGTTCTACGAGCAGTACTTC

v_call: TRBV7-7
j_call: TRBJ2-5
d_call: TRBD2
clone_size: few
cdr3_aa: CASSLDGGAMETQYF
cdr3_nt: TGTGCCAGCAGCTTGGACGGGGGGGCAATGGAGACCCAGTACTTC

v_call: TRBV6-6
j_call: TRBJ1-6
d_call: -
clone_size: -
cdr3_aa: CASRQPGRLNSPLHF
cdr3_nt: TGTGCCAGCAGACAGCCGGGACGTCTCAATTCACCCCTCCACTTT

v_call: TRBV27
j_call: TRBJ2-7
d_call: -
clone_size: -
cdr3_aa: CASSFSTGLFYEQYF
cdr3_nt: TGTGCCAGCAGTTTCTCGACAGGTCTTTTCTACGAGCAGTACTTC

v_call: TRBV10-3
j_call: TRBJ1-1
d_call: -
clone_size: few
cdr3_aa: CAISEMVLSNTEAFF
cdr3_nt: TGTGCCATCAGTGAGATGGTCCTATCGAACACTGAAGCTTTCTTT

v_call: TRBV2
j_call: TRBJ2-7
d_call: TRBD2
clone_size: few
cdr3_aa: CASSVSGGSYEQYF
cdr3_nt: TGTGCCAGCAGTGTTAGCGGGGGAAGCTACGAGCAGTACTTC

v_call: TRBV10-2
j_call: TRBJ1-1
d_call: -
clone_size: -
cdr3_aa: CASSVQTEAFF
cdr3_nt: TGCGCCAGCAGTGTCCAAACTGAAGCTTTCTTT

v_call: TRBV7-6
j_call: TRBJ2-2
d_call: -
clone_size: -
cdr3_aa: CASSLVTGTGELFF
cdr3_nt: TGTGCCAGCAGCTTAGTGACCGGCACCGGGGAGCTGTTTTTT

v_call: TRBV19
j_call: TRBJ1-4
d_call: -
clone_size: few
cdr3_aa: CASKWTANEKLFF
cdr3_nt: TGTGCCAGTAAGTGGACAGCTAATGAAAAACTGTTTTTT

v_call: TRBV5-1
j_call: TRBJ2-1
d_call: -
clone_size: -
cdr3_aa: CASSSMVLGSPRGNEQFF
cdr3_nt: TGCGCCAGCAGCTCGATGGTGCTAGGGTCCCCTAGAGGGAATGAGCAGTTCTTC

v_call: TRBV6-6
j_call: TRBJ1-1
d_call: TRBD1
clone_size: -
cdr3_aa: CASTADRETEAFF
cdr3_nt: TGTGCCAGCACAGCGGACAGGGAGACTGAAGCTTTCTTT

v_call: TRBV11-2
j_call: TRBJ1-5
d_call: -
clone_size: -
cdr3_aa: CASSLSLTQPQHF
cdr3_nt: TGTGCCAGCAGCTTAAGCTTGACTCAGCCCCAGCATTTT

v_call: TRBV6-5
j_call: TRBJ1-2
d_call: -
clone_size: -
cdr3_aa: CASSYSWDPGNYGYTF
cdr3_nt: TGTGCCAGCAGTTACTCGTGGGATCCCGGGAATTATGGCTACACCTTC

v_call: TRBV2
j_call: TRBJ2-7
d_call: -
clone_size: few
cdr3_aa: CASSLQRAVDEQYF
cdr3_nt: TGTGCCAGCAGCCTTCAAAGGGCTGTCGACGAGCAGTACTTC

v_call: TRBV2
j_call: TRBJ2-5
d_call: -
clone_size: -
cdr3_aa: CASSPSETQYF
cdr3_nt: TGTGCCAGCTCCCCCTCCGAGACCCAGTACTTC

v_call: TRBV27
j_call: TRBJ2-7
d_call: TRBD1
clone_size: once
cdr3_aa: CASSSGQGYEQYF
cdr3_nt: TGTGCCAGCAGTTCGGGACAGGGATACGAGCAGTACTTC

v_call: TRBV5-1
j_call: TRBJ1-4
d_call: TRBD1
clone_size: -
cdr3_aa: CASSSRQGYEKLFF
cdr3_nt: TGCGCCAGCAGCTCACGACAGGGGTATGAAAAACTGTTTTTT

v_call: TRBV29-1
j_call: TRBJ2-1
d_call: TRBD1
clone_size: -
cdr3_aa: CSLDDRGVYNEQFF
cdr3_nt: TGCAGCTTGGATGACAGGGGTGTGTACAATGAGCAGTTCTTC

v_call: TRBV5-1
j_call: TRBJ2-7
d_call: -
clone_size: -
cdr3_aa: CASRPSTGYGEQYF
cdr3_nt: TGCGCCAGCAGACCCTCCACAGGGTATGGAGAGCAGTACTTC

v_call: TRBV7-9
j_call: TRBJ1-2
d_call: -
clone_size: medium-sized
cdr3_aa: CASSLGTARGYTF
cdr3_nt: TGTGCCAGCAGCTTAGGGACTGCGCGGGGCTACACCTTC

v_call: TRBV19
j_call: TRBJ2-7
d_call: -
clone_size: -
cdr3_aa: CASSYAGNYEQYF
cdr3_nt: TGTGCCAGTAGTTATGCGGGTAACTACGAGCAGTACTTC

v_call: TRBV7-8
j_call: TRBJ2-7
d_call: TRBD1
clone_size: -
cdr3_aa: CASSPPDRRVHYEQYF
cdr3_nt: TGTGCCAGCAGCCCCCCGGACAGGAGAGTCCACTACGAGCAGTACTTC

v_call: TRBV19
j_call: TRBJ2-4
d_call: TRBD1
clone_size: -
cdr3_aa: CARRQGSNIQYF
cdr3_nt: TGTGCCAGGAGACAGGGTTCTAACATTCAGTACTTC

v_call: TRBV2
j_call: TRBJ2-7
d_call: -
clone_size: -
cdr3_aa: CASIVSTSYEQYF
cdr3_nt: TGTGCCAGCATCGTATCAACTTCCTACGAGCAGTACTTC

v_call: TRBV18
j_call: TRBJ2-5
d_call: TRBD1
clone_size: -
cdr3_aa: CASSPPDRVIQETQYF
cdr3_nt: TGTGCCAGCTCACCCCCGGACAGGGTAATTCAAGAGACCCAGTACTTC

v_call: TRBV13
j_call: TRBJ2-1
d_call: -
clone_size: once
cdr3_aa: CASSLARYNEQFF
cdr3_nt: TGTGCCAGCAGCTTAGCCAGATACAATGAGCAGTTCTTC

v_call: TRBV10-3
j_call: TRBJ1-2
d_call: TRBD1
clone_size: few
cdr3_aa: CAISTGQGAHGYTF
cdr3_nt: TGTGCCATCAGTACTGGACAGGGGGCCCATGGCTACACCTTC

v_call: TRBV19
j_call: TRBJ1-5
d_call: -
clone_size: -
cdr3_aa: CASSNPQGVQPQHF
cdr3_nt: TGTGCCAGTAGTAATCCACAGGGTGTCCAGCCCCAGCATTTT

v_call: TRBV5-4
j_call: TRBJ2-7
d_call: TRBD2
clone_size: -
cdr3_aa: CASSLNGGVEQYF
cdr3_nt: TGTGCCAGCAGCTTGAACGGGGGGGTCGAGCAGTACTTC

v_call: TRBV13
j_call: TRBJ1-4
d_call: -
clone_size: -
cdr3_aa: CASSSQGFPNEKLFF
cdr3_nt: TGTGCCAGCAGCTCCCAGGGATTCCCTAATGAAAAACTGTTTTTT

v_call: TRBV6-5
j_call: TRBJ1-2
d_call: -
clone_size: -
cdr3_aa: CASSPPDGANYGYTF
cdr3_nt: TGTGCCAGCAGTCCCCCGGACGGAGCTAACTATGGCTACACCTTC

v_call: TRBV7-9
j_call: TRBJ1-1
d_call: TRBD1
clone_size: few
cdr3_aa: CASRIQGRRSTEAFF
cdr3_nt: TGTGCCAGCAGGATACAGGGGCGAAGGAGCACTGAAGCTTTCTTT

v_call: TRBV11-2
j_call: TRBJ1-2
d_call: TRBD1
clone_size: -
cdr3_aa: CASSSTGTVKRGYTF
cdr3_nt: TGTGCCAGCAGCTCAACCGGGACAGTAAAGCGTGGCTACACCTTC

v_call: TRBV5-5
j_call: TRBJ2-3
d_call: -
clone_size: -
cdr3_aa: CASSLIQGWADTQYF
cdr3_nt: TGTGCCAGCAGCTTAATACAGGGTTGGGCAGATACGCAGTATTTT

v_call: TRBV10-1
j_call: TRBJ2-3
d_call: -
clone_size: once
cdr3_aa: CASSESRASTDTQYF
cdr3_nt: TGCGCCAGCAGTGAGTCAAGAGCGAGCACAGATACGCAGTATTTT

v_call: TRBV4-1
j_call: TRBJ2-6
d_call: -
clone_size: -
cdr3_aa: CASSLNPSSGANVLTF
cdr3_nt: TGCGCCAGCAGCTTAAACCCCAGCTCTGGGGCCAACGTCCTGACTTTC

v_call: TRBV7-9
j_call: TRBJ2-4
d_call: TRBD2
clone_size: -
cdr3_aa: CASQAGGENIQYF
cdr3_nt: TGTGCCAGCCAAGCGGGGGGCGAAAACATTCAGTACTTC

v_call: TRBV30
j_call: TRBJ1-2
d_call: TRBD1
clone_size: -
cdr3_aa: CAWGTGGGYGYTF
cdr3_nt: TGTGCCTGGGGAACAGGGGGCGGGTATGGCTACACCTTC

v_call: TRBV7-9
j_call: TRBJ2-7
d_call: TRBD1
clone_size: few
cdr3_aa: CASSPRDRHEQYF
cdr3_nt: TGTGCCAGCAGCCCACGGGACAGGCACGAGCAGTACTTC

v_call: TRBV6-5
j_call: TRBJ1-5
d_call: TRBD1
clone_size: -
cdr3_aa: CASSNRGYSNQPQHF
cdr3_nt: TGTGCCAGCAGTAACAGGGGATATAGCAATCAGCCCCAGCATTTT

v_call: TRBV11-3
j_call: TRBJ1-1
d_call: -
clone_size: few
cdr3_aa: CASSFIGGTEAFF
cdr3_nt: TGTGCCAGCAGCTTTATAGGTGGTACTGAAGCTTTCTTT

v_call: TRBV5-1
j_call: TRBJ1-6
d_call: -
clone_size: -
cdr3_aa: CASSLTEASSYNSPLHF
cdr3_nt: TGCGCCAGCAGCTTAACAGAGGCCTCCTCCTATAATTCACCCCTCCACTTT

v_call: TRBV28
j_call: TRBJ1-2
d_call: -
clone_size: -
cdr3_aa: CASRTRYANYGYTF
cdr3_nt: TGTGCCAGCAGGACGCGCTATGCTAACTATGGCTACACCTTC

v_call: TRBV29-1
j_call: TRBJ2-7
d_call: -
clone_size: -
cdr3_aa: CSVVSTLSYEQYF
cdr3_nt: TGCAGCGTTGTCTCCACTCTATCCTACGAGCAGTACTTC

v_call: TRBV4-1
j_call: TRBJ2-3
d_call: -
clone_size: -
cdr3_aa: CASSRPLVGATDTQYF
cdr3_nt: TGCGCCAGCAGCCGCCCACTAGTGGGGGCTACAGATACGCAGTATTTT

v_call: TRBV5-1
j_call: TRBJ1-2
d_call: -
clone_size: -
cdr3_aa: CASSLAQISTAPLDYGYTF
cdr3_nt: TGCGCCAGCAGCTTGGCCCAAATCTCCACAGCACCTCTCGACTATGGCTACACCTTC

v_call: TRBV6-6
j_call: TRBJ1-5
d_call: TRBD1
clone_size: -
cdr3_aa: CASSRTGWNQPQHF
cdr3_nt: TGTGCCAGCAGCAGGACAGGCTGGAATCAGCCCCAGCATTTT

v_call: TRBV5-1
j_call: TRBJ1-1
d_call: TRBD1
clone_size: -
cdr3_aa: CASSTGQGRTEAFF
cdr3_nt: TGCGCCAGCAGCACCGGACAGGGGAGAACTGAAGCTTTCTTT

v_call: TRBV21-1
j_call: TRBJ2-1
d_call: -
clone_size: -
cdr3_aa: CASSKGPGYSEQFF
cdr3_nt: TGTGCCAGCAGCAAAGGGCCTGGGTATAGTGAGCAGTTCTTC

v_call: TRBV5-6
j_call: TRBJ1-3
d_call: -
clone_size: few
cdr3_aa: CASSFLQGRGNTIYF
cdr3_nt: TGTGCCAGCAGCTTCCTCCAGGGGCGGGGAAACACCATATATTTT

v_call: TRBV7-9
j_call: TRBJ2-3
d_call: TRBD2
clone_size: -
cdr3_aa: CASSPGVSGGYTQYF
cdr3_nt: TGTGCCAGCAGCCCAGGGGTTAGCGGGGGTTATACGCAGTATTTT

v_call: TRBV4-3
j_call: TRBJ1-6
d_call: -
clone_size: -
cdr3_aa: CASSPGSFNSPLHF
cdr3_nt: TGCGCCAGCAGCCCGGGGTCCTTTAATTCACCCCTCCACTTT

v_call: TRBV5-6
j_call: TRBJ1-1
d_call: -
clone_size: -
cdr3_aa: CASSPRITENTEAFF
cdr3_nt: TGTGCCAGCAGCCCACGAATCACGGAGAACACTGAAGCTTTCTTT

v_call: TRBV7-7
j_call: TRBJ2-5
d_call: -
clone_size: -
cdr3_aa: CAGSPLAKETQYF
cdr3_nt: TGTGCCGGCAGCCCTTTAGCTAAAGAGACCCAGTACTTC

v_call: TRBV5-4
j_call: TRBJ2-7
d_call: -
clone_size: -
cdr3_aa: CASSLQDSYEQYF
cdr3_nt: TGTGCCAGCAGCTTGCAGGACTCCTACGAGCAGTACTTC

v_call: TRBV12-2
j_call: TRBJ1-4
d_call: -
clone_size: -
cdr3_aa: CASRLETGDNDEKLFF
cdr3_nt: TGTGCAAGTCGCTTAGAGACAGGGGATAATGATGAAAAACTGTTTTTT

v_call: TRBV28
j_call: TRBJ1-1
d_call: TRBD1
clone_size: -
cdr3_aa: CASSTWTGKNTEAFF
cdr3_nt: TGTGCCAGCAGTACCTGGACAGGGAAGAACACTGAAGCTTTCTTT